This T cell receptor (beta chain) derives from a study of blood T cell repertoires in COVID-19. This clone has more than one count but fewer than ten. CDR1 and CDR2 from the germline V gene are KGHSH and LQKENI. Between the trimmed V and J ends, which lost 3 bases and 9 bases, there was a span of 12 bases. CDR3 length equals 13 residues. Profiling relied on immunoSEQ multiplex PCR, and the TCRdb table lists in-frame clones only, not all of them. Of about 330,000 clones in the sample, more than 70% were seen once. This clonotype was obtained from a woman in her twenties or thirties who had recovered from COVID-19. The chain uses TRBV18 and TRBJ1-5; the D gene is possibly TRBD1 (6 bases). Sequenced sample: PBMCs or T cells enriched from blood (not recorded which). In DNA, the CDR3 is TGTGCCAGCTCACCGAACAGGGAGACGCCCCAGCATTTT. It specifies CASSPNRETPQHF.